This T cell receptor beta chain was observed in a study of Graves' ophthalmopathy and Graves' hyperthyroidism. Ophthalmopathic donors had moderate-to-severe activity, CAS ≥3 and NOSPECS ≥4, with disease that had lasted under 3 months. Reliance was placed on clinical symptoms, serum thyroxine, TRAb, thyroid ultrasound and orbital computed tomography for diagnosis. PBMCs came from approximately 10 ml of fresh peripheral blood. Unmatched junction bases numbered 11, after V lost 0 bases and J lost 12 bases. Germline V gene lookup returns CDR1 DFQATT and CDR2 SNEGSKA (reference sequence). The CDR3 length is 14 residues. Note on this clonotype: Its antigen is unknown.

Findings and caveats of the study: Most expanded thyroid clonotypes above 0.001 frequency also appeared in blood.

Amplifying from RNA transcripts, the study obtained TCR beta CDR3 regions. HTBI primers were employed in first-round RT-PCR, then a second-round multiplex PCR followed. TCRdb independently ran MiXCR on the multiplex PCR reads; one entry per CDR3 protein. The sample has about 57,000 distinct CDR3 sequences; approximately 52% are singletons. The sequence derives from an adult woman with Graves' ophthalmopathy. The sequenced sample was peripheral blood. V gene TRBV20-1 combines with J gene TRBJ2-1; TRBD2 matches 7 bases. CDR3 sequence (DNA): TGCAGTGCTAGAGAACTGGCGGGAGATCTCGCGCAGTTCTTC. Encoded protein: CSARELAGDLAQFF.